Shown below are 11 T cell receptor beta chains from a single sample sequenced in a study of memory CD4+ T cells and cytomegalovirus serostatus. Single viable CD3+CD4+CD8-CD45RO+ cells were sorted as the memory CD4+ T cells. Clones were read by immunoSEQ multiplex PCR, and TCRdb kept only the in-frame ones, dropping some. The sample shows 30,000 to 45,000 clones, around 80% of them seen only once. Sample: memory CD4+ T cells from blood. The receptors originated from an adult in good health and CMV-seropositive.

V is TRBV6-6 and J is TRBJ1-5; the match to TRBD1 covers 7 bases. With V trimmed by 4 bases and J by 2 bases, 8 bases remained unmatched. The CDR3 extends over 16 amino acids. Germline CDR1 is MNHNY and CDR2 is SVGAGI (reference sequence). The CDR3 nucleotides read TGTGCCAGCAGTTCCCAGAAGGGGGCTGGCAATCAGCCCCAGCATTTT. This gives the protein CASSSQKGAGNQPQHF.

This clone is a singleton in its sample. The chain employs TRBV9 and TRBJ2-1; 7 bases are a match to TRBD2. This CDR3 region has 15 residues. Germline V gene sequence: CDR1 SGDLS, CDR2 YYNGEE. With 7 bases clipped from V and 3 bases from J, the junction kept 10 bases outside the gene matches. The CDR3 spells CASGLRDYNYNEQFF. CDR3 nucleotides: TGTGCCAGCGGACTCCGGGACTATAACTACAATGAGCAGTTCTTC.

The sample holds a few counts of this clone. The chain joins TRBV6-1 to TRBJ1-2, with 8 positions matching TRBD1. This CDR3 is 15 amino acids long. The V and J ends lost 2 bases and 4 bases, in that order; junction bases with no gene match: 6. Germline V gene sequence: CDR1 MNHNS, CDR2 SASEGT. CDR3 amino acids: CASSETTGVPYGYTF. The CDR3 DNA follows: TGTGCCAGCAGTGAAACGACAGGGGTACCCTATGGCTACACCTTC.

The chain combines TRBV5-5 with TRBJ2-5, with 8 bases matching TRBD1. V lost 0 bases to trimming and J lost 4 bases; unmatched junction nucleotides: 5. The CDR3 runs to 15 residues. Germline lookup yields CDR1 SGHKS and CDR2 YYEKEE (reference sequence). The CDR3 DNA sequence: TGTGCCAGCAGCTTGGAGGCCAGGGGGCGAGAGACCCAGTACTTC. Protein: CASSLEARGRETQYF.

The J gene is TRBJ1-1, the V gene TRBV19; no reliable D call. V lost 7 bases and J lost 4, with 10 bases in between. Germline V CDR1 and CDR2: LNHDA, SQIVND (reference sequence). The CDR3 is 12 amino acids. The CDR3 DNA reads TGTGCCAGTAAATGGGGTACCACTGAAGCTTTCTTT. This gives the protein CASKWGTTEAFF.

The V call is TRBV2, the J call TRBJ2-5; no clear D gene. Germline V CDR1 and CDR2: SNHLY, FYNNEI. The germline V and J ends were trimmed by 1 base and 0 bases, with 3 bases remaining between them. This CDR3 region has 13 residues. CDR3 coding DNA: TGTGCCAGCAGTGAAGGTCACCAAGAGACCCAGTACTTC. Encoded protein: CASSEGHQETQYF.

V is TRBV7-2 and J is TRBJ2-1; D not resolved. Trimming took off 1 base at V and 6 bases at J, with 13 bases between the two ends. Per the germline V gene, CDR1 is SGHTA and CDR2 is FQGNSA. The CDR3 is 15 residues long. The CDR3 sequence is CASSLGAGEPNEQFF. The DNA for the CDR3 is TGTGCCAGCAGCTTAGGCGCAGGAGAACCCAATGAGCAGTTCTTC.

CDR3 in DNA: TGTGCCAGCAGTTTATCCCGGACAGGGGCGTTTCTCACTTATAGCAATCAGCCCCAGCATTTT. This gives the protein CASSLSRTGAFLTYSNQPQHF. V and J are TRBV28 and TRBJ1-5; 9 nucleotides line up with TRBD1. V trimming: 1 base; J trimming: 0 bases; junction bases outside the gene matches: 16. In germline, CDR1 is MDHEN, CDR2 SYDVKM. The length of the CDR3 is 21 residues.

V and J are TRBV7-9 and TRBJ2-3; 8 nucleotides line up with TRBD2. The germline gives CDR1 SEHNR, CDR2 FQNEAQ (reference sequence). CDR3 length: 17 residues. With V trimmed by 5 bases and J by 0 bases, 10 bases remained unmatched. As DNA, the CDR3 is TGTGCCAGCAGCGCCGCCGGGCGGGGGGAGAGCACAGATACGCAGTATTTT. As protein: CASSAAGRGESTDTQYF.

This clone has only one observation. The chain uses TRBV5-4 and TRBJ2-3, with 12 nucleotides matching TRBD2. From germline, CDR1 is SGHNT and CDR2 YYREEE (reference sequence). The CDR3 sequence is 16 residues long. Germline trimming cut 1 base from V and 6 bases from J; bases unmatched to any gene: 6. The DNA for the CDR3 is TGTGCCAGCAGCTTGCAGCTAGCGGGGGGGCCGGATACGCAGTATTTT. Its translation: CASSLQLAGGPDTQYF.

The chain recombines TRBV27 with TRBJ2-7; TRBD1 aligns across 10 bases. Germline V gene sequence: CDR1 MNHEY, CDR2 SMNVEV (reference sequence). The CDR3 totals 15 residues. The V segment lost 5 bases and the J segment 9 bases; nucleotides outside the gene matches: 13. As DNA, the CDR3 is TGTGCCAGCAGTAAAATCCCGACAGGGGGCGAAGGGCAGTACTTC. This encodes CASSKIPTGGEGQYF.